This entry lists 11 T cell receptor beta chains sequenced from one sample in a study of T cells after yellow fever vaccination. MiXCR, applied by TCRdb to the 5' RACE reads, yields one record per CDR3 protein. The sample contains roughly 350,000 distinct CDR3 sequences, roughly 4.3% of which appear only once. Sample: PBMCs, taken 5 days after the yellow fever booster vaccination. Receptor source: a man between 18 and 29 years old who received the YFV17D yellow fever vaccine.

The chain carries TRBV7-2 and TRBJ2-3; 10 bases line up with TRBD1. The V gene end was trimmed by 4 bases and the J gene end by 4 bases; junction bases not matched to a gene: 2. CDR3 size: 14 residues. In germline, CDR1 is SGHTA, CDR2 FQGNSA. The CDR3 spells CASSWGQGPDTQYF. The CDR3 nucleotides are TGTGCCAGCAGCTGGGGACAGGGGCCAGATACGCAGTATTTT. Using reference TRBV7-2 and TRBJ2-3 for the parts outside the CDR3, the full variable domain is GAGVSQSPSNKVTEKGKDVELRCDPISGHTALYWYRQSLGQGLEFLIYFQGNSAPDKSGLPSDRFSAERTGGSVSTLTIQRTQQEDSAVYLCASSWGQGPDTQYFGPGTRLTVL.

This clonotype came up a few times. The chain has TRBV27 and TRBJ1-4; D not resolved. CDR1 and CDR2 from the germline V gene are MNHEY and SMNVEV (reference sequence). V lost 7 bases and J 6 bases, leaving 15 bases between the germline ends. The CDR3 loop spans 14 amino acids. CDR3 sequence (DNA): TGTGCCAGCACCCGGCTCGAGGCTGATGAAAAACTGTTTTTT. Residues: CASTRLEADEKLFF. Looking up the rest from reference TRBV27 and TRBJ1-4 gives the full variable domain: EAQVTQNPRYLITVTGKKLTVTCSQNMNHEYMSWYRQDPGLGLRQIYYSMNVEVTDKGDVPEGYKVSRKEKRNFPLILESPSPNQTSLYFCASTRLEADEKLFFGSGTQLSVL.

This clonotype was picked up many times. The V gene is TRBV27, the J gene TRBJ2-7; D call uncertain. From germline, CDR1 is MNHEY and CDR2 SMNVEV (reference sequence). Deletions cut 6 bases from V and 1 base from J, with 10 bases between. There are 13 residues in the CDR3. CDR3 in amino acids: CASSHGRSYEQYF. DNA for the CDR3: TGTGCCAGCAGCCATGGACGGTCCTACGAGCAGTACTTC.

This clonotype was seen more than once but under ten times. This chain uses TRBV3-1 with TRBJ1-1; D is ambiguous. Trimming took off 0 bases at V and 4 bases at J, with 6 bases between the two ends. The CDR3 sequence is 13 residues long. In germline, CDR1 is LGHDT, CDR2 YNNKEL (reference sequence). CDR3 in DNA: TGTGCCAGCAGCCAAGAAAGGCGCACTGAAGCTTTCTTT. It yields the protein CASSQERRTEAFF. Together with reference TRBV3-1 and TRBJ1-1, the CDR3 gives the full variable domain: DTAVSQTPKYLVTQMGNDKSIKCEQNLGHDTMYWYKQDSKKFLKIMFSYNNKELIINETVPNRFSPKSPDKAHLNLHINSLELGDSAVYFCASSQERRTEAFFGQGTRLTVV.

This clonotype was seen more than once but under ten times. This chain joins TRBV12-3 or TRBV12-4 and TRBJ2-7; maybe TRBD2 (5 bases). This CDR3 spans 14 amino acids. Trimming removed 5 bases at V and 3 bases at J, with 14 bases between. The CDR3 sequence is CASSPPAGSYEQYF. CDR3 in DNA: TGTGCCAGCAGTCCCCCCGCTGGGAGCTACGAGCAGTACTTC.

This clonotype was detected a few times. This sequence joins TRBV20-1 and TRBJ2-3; perhaps TRBD2 as D (5 bases). The CDR3 sequence is 11 residues long. Germline V lookup: CDR1 DFQATT, CDR2 SNEGSKA (reference sequence). Trimming cost V 1 base and J 6 bases, with 5 bases left between them. In DNA form, the CDR3 reads TGCAGTGCTAGAGCGGGGGATACGCAGTATTTT. It encodes CSARAGDTQYF.

V is TRBV4-1 and J is TRBJ2-3; TRBD1 aligns across 7 bases. This CDR3 spans 15 amino acids. The ends lost 3 bases at V and 1 base at J; junction bases unmatched: 4. Per germline, CDR1 MGHRA and CDR2 YSYEKL. CDR3 residues: CASSQSGTGTDTQYF. CDR3 coding DNA: TGCGCCAGCAGCCAGTCCGGGACAGGCACAGATACGCAGTATTTT.

This clonotype was picked up many times. The chain recombines TRBV7-9 with TRBJ2-7, with TRBD1 matching over 7 bases. Unmatched junction bases numbered 10, after V lost 5 bases and J lost 6 bases. Germline V gene data show CDR1 as SEHNR and CDR2 as FQNEAQ (reference sequence). The CDR3 is 14 residues long. CDR3 sequence: CASSRRQGEAEQYV. DNA of the CDR3: TGTGCCAGCAGCCGACGACAGGGAGAGGCCGAGCAGTACGTC.

This clonotype turned up a few times. This rearrangement joins TRBV4-2 to TRBJ2-2; tentatively, D is TRBD1 or TRBD2 (6 bases each). Trimming removed 0 bases at V and 0 bases at J, with 11 bases between. This CDR3 region has 17 residues. CDR1 LGHNA and CDR2 YNFKEQ come from the germline V gene. CDR3 DNA: TGTGCCAGCAGCCAAGATCAGAGGGGGGCGAACACCGGGGAGCTGTTTTTT. Protein sequence: CASSQDQRGANTGELFF.

This clonotype was seen a handful of times. This chain joins TRBV4-2 and TRBJ2-7, with D possibly called TRBD1 or TRBD2 (5 bases each). CDR3 length: 15 amino acids. CDR1 LGHNA and CDR2 YNFKEQ come from the germline V gene. The V end was cut by 0 bases, the J end by 2 bases, with 11 bases between. This CDR3 reads CASSQDFGTAYEQYF. The CDR3 nucleotides read TGTGCCAGCAGCCAAGATTTCGGGACGGCCTACGAGCAGTACTTC.

This clonotype has ten or more counts. This chain joins TRBV7-8 and TRBJ1-2; TRBD1 agrees at 8 bases. Germline V gene lookup returns CDR1 SGHVS and CDR2 FQNEAQ. The CDR3 contains 13 residues. V shed 4 bases and J 9 bases; nucleotides not matched to a gene: 7. DNA of the CDR3: TGTGCCAGCAGCTCCCAGGGGGCGCGGAGCTACACCTTC. As protein: CASSSQGARSYTF.